This T cell receptor (beta chain) originates from a study of Ad26.COV2.S vaccination and SARS-CoV-2 variants. The table came from immunoSEQ multiplex PCR; TCRdb's copy has only in-frame clones and leaves some out. The sample includes a few hundred thousand clones, around four fifths of them seen just once. Specified treatment: 15 to 20 received Ad26.COV2.S at low or high dose, single or two shots; roughly five received placebo; per-sample allocation not given. Specimen acquisition occurred on day 63 following the initial vaccine or placebo injection. An Ad26 vector expressing Wuhan-strain SARS-CoV-2 spike constituted the vaccine. Trimming shortened V by 1 base and J by 4 bases, and 14 bases separated the two germline ends. Germline-derived CDR1 and CDR2 are WSHSY and SAAADI. The CDR3 has 16 amino acids.

This chain joins TRBV10-2 and TRBJ2-1; D is unresolved. This clonotype was obtained from a person between 18 and 59 years old who received the Ad26.COV2.S COVID-19 vaccine or a placebo. The sample consisted of peripheral blood, taken in a trial of Ad26.COV2.S vaccine versus placebo. The DNA of the CDR3 is TGCGCCAGCAGTGAGTTAGACCCGTCTTGGTACAATGAGCAGTTCTTC. As protein: CASSELDPSWYNEQFF.